This TCR beta chain was documented in a study of T-cell memory formation after mild COVID-19. Study-level points and caveats: Those CD4+ clones that contracted were mainly in CM and EM (CD8+ ones in EMRA). Contracting clones from day 15 to 85 had balanced CD4/CD8; later expanders favoured CD4+. Researchers found some responding clones in pre-infection memory, a sign that cross-reactive memory joined.

Between the trimmed V and J ends, which lost 0 bases and 3 bases, there was a span of 6 bases. The germline V gene encodes CDR1 GTSNPN and CDR2 SVGIG (reference sequence). The CDR3 contains 12 residues. One entry per CDR3 protein results from TCRdb running MiXCR on the 5' RACE reads. The sample carries 400,000 to 500,000 distinct CDR3 sequences, 15% to 25% recorded once. Points on this clonotype: No antigen is known for it.

This receptor was obtained from an adult woman who had mild COVID-19 (a few samples of this study predate the infection). Cell type and time point are not known. Sequencing input: PBMCs or a T cell subset sorted from them (not recorded which). The chain recombines TRBV30 with TRBJ2-7; perhaps TRBD1 as D (5 bases). The chain's CDR3 is CAWSVGVYEQYF. The CDR3 DNA reads TGTGCCTGGAGTGTAGGGGTCTACGAGCAGTACTTC. The full variable domain, its missing parts supplied by reference TRBV30 and TRBJ2-7, is SQTIHQWPATLVQPVGSPLSLECTVEGTSNPNLYWYRQAAGRGLQLLFYSVGIGQISSEVPQNLSASRPQDRQFILSSKKLLLSDSGFYLCAWSVGVYEQYFGPGTRLTVT.